This T cell receptor beta chain is from a study of blood T cells in healthy people across ages (dated by TCRdb to between 2014 and 2017). Context from the whole study: In model experiments, template switching captured about one uniquely barcoded TCR beta cDNA molecule for every two T cells. Using deep sequencing normalized with unique cDNA molecular identifiers, the study measured how TCR beta repertoire diversity changes with age. The donors were split into four age groups: young (average 16 years), middle-aged (about 40), aged (roughly 65) and long-lived (approximately 80). Donors of different ages were randomly distributed across sequencing lanes to avoid experimental bias. For two donors (one aged 18 to 30 and one aged 80 or older), the study analyzed two additional independent replicas of 1 million unique cDNA reads from the same blood draw. Broader findings and caveats from the paper: A strong correlation was found between observed TCR beta diversity and the percentage of naive T cells measured by flow cytometry. Total diversity estimates from one million sequenced T cells were considered lower bounds and underestimates. Because donor CMV infection status was unknown, age-related changes in expanded clonotypes were potentially confounded. Observed TCR beta diversity per million T cells fell roughly linearly with age, and a significant reduction was already apparent by age around 36. Compared with the aged group, more naive CD4+ T cells, fewer expanded clones and increased TCR diversity were shown by the long-lived group, suggesting age selection. Conclusive comparison of naive and antigen-experienced compartments was prevented by the profiling of bulk unsorted PBMCs.

The donors were some 39 Caucasian individuals from Russia, aged roughly 6 to 100 years, who were systemically healthy. Around 10 milliliters of peripheral blood were drawn from each donor into EDTA-treated Vacutainer tubes. Ficoll-Paque density-gradient centrifugation was used to isolate PBMCs, with at least 7 million obtained per sample. Trizol reagent was used to extract total RNA from the PBMCs, yielding at least 5.5 micrograms per sample. For every donor, flow cytometry on a PBMC aliquot measured the percentage of naive CD45RAhigh/CD27high T cells. Library prep was done by 5' RACE. Sequencing used an Illumina HiSeq 2500. A second PCR of roughly 7 to 11 cycles was run with a J-beta primer mix and a sample-barcoded 5' primer. A template-switch 5' adaptor carrying 12 random nucleotides introduced a unique molecular identifier onto each TCR beta cDNA molecule. Each sample yielded at least 2.5 million CDR3-containing paired-end reads. First-strand cDNA synthesis was performed from all RNA using the Mint cDNA synthesis kit, with priming by a TRBC-specific oligonucleotide. After uracil-DNA glycosylase treatment, a first 18-cycle PCR used universal primers M1SS and BC2_uni_R on all cDNA. Under the source paper's analysis protocol: For normalization, 1 million high-quality reads were randomly selected from each sample, with every read carrying a distinct molecular identifier. Instead of being binned into consensus sequences, reads with shared molecular identifiers were discarded. MiTCR, run with a Q25 quality threshold and the strictest error-elimination algorithm, handled CDR3 identification, clonotype clustering and error correction. A nonparametric unseen species model with Euler transformation was used to estimate lower-bound total TCR beta diversity. Through fastp at Q25 and MiXCR, TCRdb rebuilt clones from the public reads, retaining in-frame beta chains. Merged by CDR3 protein, the rows form single entries marked with the most common genes and DNA. For this entry, the V and J calls and clone size follow TCRdb and not the study's own pipeline. Here the sample has hundreds of thousands of distinct CDR3 sequences; roughly half occur a single time. The top ten clonotypes cover approximately 12% of the sample.

This clonotype appeared many times. It has no known antigen specificity. Qualities for individual bases were not recorded, and no much larger clone is one base off. CDR1 and CDR2, looked up from the germline V gene (reference sequence), are LNHNV and YYDKDF. Trimming accounts for 3 bases at V and 7 bases at J, while the number of junction bases matched to no gene is 5. The CDR3 runs 15 residues from the cysteine to the phenylalanine. The DNA shown is the 45-base CDR3, in frame from base 1. The chain couples TRBV15 to TRBJ2-1; 11 of the junction bases match TRBD2. Sequencing was done on a sample of blood. The source is an elderly woman in good health. The CDR3 region reads CATSRRLAGTNEQFF. The DNA sequence reads TGTGCCACCAGCAGGAGACTAGCGGGGACTAATGAGCAGTTCTTC.